The 19 T cell receptor beta chains below come from one sample, sequenced in a study of cytomegalovirus exposure and HLA in healthy donors. PCR used 60 Vbeta primers and 13 Jbeta primers. The method was immunoSEQ multiplex PCR; TCRdb's version includes in-frame clones alone and lacks a portion of them. The sample holds approximately 190,000 clones, roughly 80% seen once. Sequenced material: PBMCs. The origin of the receptors is a man in his forties in good health and CMV-seropositive.

J is TRBJ2-5 and V is TRBV5-1, with D perhaps matching TRBD1 (6 bases). Germline V gives CDR1 SGHRS, CDR2 YFSETQ. Trimming pared 1 base from V and 1 base from J, leaving 11 bases between. The CDR3 is 15 amino acids. CDR3 amino acids: CASSLMAQGQETQYF. CDR3 bases: TGCGCCAGCAGCTTGATGGCACAGGGCCAAGAGACCCAGTACTTC.

This chain uses TRBV5-8 with TRBJ2-7, with TRBD1 matching 7 bases. The V gene end was trimmed by 4 bases and the J gene end by 2 bases; junction bases not matched to a gene: 6. From germline, CDR1 is SGHTS and CDR2 YDEGEE. This CDR3 comprises 14 residues. CDR3 residues: CASSAGDSPYEQYF. For the CDR3, the DNA is TGTGCCAGCAGCGCTGGGGACAGCCCCTACGAGCAGTACTTC.

The V call is TRBV7-2, the J call TRBJ2-2, with TRBD1 identical over 7 bases. Germline assignment: CDR1 SGHTA and CDR2 FQGNSA. This CDR3 comprises 16 residues. V shed 5 bases, J shed 2 bases, and the junction held 8 bases outside the gene matches. The DNA of the CDR3 is TGTGCCAGCAGCAGGTTAACAGGGGCCAACACCGGGGAGCTGTTTTTT. Protein product: CASSRLTGANTGELFF.

V and J are TRBV9 and TRBJ2-3; TRBD2 aligns across 8 bases. Germline trimming cut 1 base from V and 4 bases from J; bases unmatched to any gene: 5. The CDR3 loop spans 15 amino acids. Germline lookup yields CDR1 SGDLS and CDR2 YYNGEE. CDR3 protein: CASSVQAGAPDTQYF. The CDR3, as DNA: TGTGCCAGCAGCGTACAAGCGGGGGCCCCAGATACGCAGTATTTT.

Written as DNA, the CDR3 is TGTGCCAGTAGTATGGAGGAGTTCCCTGGTCAGCCCCAGCATTTT. Protein product: CASSMEEFPGQPQHF. The chain links TRBV19 to TRBJ1-5; D is undetermined. Germline CDR1 LNHDA, CDR2 SQIVND (reference sequence). This CDR3 has 15 amino acids. Trimming cost V 3 bases and J 6 bases, with 15 bases left between them.

The genes are TRBV29-1 and TRBJ2-5; 10 bases map to TRBD1. CDR1 is SQVTM, CDR2 ANQGSEA, per germline. V lost 5 bases, J lost 4 bases, and 10 bases stayed unmatched. The CDR3 covers 15 residues. CDR3 sequence: CSVSRPGQGRETQYF. The CDR3 DNA follows: TGCAGCGTTTCCCGACCGGGACAGGGGAGAGAGACCCAGTACTTC.

The V and J genes are TRBV7-8 and TRBJ1-1, with TRBD1 as a possible D gene (5 bases). V lost 5 bases, J lost 4 bases, and 11 bases lay in between. The CDR3 loop spans 13 amino acids. Germline V CDR1 and CDR2: SGHVS, FQNEAQ. CDR3 amino acids: CASSPRGGTEAFF. CDR3 bases: TGTGCCAGCAGCCCTAGGGGTGGCACTGAAGCTTTCTTT.

The CDR3 is CASSHGENEQYF. The CDR3 region has the DNA TGTGCCAGCAGCCATGGAGAGAACGAGCAGTACTTC. The V and J genes are TRBV21-1 and TRBJ2-7; TRBD2 is the table's D call, not checked against the DNA. TRBV21-1 is marked as a pseudogene. CDR3 size: 12 residues.

This clone has only one observation. V and J are TRBV4-1 and TRBJ2-3; TRBD2 aligns across 7 bases. Germline loops: CDR1 MGHRA, CDR2 YSYEKL. The V and J ends lost 4 bases and 2 bases, in that order; junction bases with no gene match: 6. This CDR3 is 15 amino acids long. The CDR3 protein is CASSRPGGATDTQYF. CDR3 sequence (DNA): TGCGCCAGCAGCCGCCCGGGGGGAGCCACAGATACGCAGTATTTT.

This clone has a handful of counts. The V gene is TRBV27, the J gene TRBJ2-5; D is possibly TRBD1 or TRBD2 (6 bases each). The DNA matches TRBJ2-7 better at its end, which makes the J call doubtful. The V gene's germline CDR1 is MNHEY and CDR2 SMNVEV (reference sequence). CDR3 length equals 12 residues. The CDR3 DNA sequence: TGTGCCAGCAGTTTTGGAGGGGGCGAGCAGTACTTC. Translating it yields CASSFGGGEQYF.

This chain links TRBV7-3 with TRBJ2-7; 11 bases are a match to TRBD1. V shed 4 bases and J 6 bases; nucleotides not matched to a gene: 5. The CDR3 totals 14 residues. Per the germline V gene, CDR1 is SGHTA and CDR2 is FQGTGA. CDR3 nucleotides: TGTGCCAGCAGCTCCTCCGGGACAGGGGGCGAGCAGTACTTC. Translated, it gives CASSSSGTGGEQYF.

This rearrangement joins TRBV13 to TRBJ2-2, with TRBD1 identical over 10 bases. This CDR3 spans 15 amino acids. Germline V lookup: CDR1 PRHDT, CDR2 FYEKMQ (reference sequence). Losses at the gene ends were 5 bases for V and 5 bases for J; bases not matched to a gene: 5. In DNA form, the CDR3 reads TGTGCCAGCAGCCCCGGACAGGGGGGGACCGGGGAGCTGTTTTTT. Residues: CASSPGQGGTGELFF.

The genes are TRBV19 and TRBJ2-7; 9 bases align to TRBD1. Germline V gene sequence: CDR1 LNHDA, CDR2 SQIVND (reference sequence). The CDR3 length is 13 residues. V was clipped by 10 bases and J by 5 bases; unmatched bases: 9. The CDR3 DNA is TGTGCCACTCAGGGACAGGGCCCCCACGAGCAGTACTTC. Protein: CATQGQGPHEQYF.

The table lists this clone with a few counts. The chain links TRBV5-6 to TRBJ1-4; 8 nucleotides agree with TRBD1. The CDR3 has 17 amino acids. CDR1 is SGHDT, CDR2 YYEEEE, per germline. V shed 5 bases, J shed 0 bases, and the junction held 9 bases outside the gene matches. CDR3 sequence (DNA): TGTGCCAGCAGTGAAGGGACAGGTTACGCAACTAATGAAAAACTGTTTTTT. This encodes CASSEGTGYATNEKLFF.

The rearrangement uses TRBV30 and TRBJ2-2, with TRBD1 matching over 7 bases. In germline, CDR1 is GTSNPN, CDR2 SVGIG (reference sequence). The V gene end was trimmed by 0 bases and the J gene end by 3 bases; junction bases not matched to a gene: 1. This CDR3 region has 14 residues. The CDR3 coding sequence is TGTGCCTGGAGTGTGGGACAGTACACCGGGGAGCTGTTTTTT. Its translation is CAWSVGQYTGELFF.

The chain recombines TRBV2 with TRBJ2-1; TRBD2 is a possible D gene (5 bases). The V gene lost 3 bases and the J gene lost 6 bases, with 18 bases spanning the gap. The CDR3 sequence is 16 residues long. The germline V gene encodes CDR1 SNHLY and CDR2 FYNNEI. DNA of the CDR3: TGTGCCAGCAGTGACCCGGGGTTACCCGTGGGCAATGAGCAGTTCTTC. Translated, it gives CASSDPGLPVGNEQFF.

The chain recombines TRBV19 with TRBJ1-1, with 10 bases identical to TRBD1. CDR3 length equals 15 residues. Germline V gene lookup returns CDR1 LNHDA and CDR2 SQIVND (reference sequence). DNA for the CDR3: TGTGCGTCTGAGGCTGGGACAGGGGTAATAGCTGAAGCTTTCTTT. It specifies CASEAGTGVIAEAFF. The full variable domain, with the rest looked up from reference TRBV19 and TRBJ1-1, is DGGITQSPKYLFRKEGQNVTLSCEQNLNHDAMYWYRQDPGQGLRLIYYSQIVNDFQKGDIAEGYSVSREKKESFPLTVTSAQKNPTAFYLCASEAGTGVIAEAFFGQGTRLTVV.

The chain carries TRBV9 and TRBJ2-7, with D perhaps matching TRBD1 (6 bases). The V gene lost 0 bases and the J gene lost 4 bases, with 14 bases spanning the gap. The CDR3 length is 15 residues. The V gene's germline CDR1 is SGDLS and CDR2 YYNGEE. The CDR3 DNA sequence: TGTGCCAGCAGCGTAGAGGTGGACAGAGTATACGAGCAGTACTTC. Its protein is CASSVEVDRVYEQYF.

The chain employs TRBV29-1 and TRBJ1-1; D is possibly TRBD1 (5 bases). Germline assignment: CDR1 SQVTM and CDR2 ANQGSEA. V lost 1 base, J lost 0 bases, and 12 bases lay in between. The CDR3 runs to 15 residues. This chain's CDR3 is CSVEALSQVNTEAFF. DNA of the CDR3: TGCAGCGTTGAAGCCTTATCACAGGTGAACACTGAAGCTTTCTTT.